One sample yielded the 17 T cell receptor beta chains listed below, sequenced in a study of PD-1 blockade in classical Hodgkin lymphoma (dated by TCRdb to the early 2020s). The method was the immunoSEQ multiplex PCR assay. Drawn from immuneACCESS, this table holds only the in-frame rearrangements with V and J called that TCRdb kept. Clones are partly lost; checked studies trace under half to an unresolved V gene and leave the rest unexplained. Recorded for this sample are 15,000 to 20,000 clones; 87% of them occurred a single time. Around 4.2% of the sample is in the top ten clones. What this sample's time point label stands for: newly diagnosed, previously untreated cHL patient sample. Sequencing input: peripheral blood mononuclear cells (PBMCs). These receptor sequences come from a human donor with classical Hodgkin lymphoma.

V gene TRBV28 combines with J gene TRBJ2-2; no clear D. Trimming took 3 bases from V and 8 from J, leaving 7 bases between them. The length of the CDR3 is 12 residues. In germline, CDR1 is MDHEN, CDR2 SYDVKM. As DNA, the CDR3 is TGTGCCAGCAGTTTTCTCGGAGGGGAGCTGTTTTTT. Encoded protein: CASSFLGGELFF.

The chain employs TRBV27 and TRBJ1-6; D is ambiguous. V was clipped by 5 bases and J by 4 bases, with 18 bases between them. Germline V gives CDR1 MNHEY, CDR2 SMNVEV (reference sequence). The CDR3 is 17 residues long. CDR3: CASSPVKTVTYNSPLHF. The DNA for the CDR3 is TGTGCCAGCAGTCCCGTAAAAACAGTGACATATAATTCACCCCTCCACTTT.

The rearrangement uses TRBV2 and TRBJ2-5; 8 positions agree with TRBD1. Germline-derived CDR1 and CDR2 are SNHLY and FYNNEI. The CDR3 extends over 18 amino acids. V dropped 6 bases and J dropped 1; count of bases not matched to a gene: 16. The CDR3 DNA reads TGTGCCAGCAGGGACAGGGACAGGCTGACGTTCGCCCAAGAGACCCAGTACTTC. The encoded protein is CASRDRDRLTFAQETQYF.

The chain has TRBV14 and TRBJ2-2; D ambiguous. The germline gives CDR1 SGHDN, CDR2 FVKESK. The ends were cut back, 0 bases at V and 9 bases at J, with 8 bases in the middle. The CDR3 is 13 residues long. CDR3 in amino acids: CASSQEVGRELFF. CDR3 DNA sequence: TGTGCCAGCAGCCAAGAGGTTGGACGGGAGCTGTTTTTT.

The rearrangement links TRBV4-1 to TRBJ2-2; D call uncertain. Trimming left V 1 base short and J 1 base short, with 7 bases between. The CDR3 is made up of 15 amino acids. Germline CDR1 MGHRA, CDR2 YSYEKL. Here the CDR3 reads CASSQGAVNTGELFF. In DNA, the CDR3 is TGCGCCAGCAGCCAAGGTGCGGTGAACACCGGGGAGCTGTTTTTT.

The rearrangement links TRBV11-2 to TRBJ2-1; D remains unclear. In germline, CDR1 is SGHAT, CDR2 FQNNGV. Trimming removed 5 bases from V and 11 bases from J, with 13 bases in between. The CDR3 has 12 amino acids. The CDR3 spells CASSPSGLQQFF. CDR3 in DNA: TGTGCCAGCAGCCCTTCCGGCCTCCAGCAGTTCTTC.

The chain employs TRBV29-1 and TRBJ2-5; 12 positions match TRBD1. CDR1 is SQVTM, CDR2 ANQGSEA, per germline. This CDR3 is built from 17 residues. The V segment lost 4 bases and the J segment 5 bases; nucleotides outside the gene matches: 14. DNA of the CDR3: TGCAGCGTTGCGGGAGTTACCGGGACAGGGGGCACGGAGACCCAGTACTTC. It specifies CSVAGVTGTGGTETQYF.

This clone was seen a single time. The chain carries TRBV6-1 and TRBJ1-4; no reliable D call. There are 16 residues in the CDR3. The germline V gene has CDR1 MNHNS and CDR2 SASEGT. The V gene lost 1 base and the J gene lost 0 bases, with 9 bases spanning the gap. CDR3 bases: TGTGCCAGCAGTGAAGTCGGGAAGGCAACTAATGAAAAACTGTTTTTT. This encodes CASSEVGKATNEKLFF.

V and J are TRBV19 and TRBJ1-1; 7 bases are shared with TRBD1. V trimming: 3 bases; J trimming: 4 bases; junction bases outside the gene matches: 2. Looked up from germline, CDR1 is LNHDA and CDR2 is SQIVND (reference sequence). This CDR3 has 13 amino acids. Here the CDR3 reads CASSINRGTEAFF. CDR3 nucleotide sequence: TGTGCCAGTAGTATTAACAGGGGCACTGAAGCTTTCTTT.

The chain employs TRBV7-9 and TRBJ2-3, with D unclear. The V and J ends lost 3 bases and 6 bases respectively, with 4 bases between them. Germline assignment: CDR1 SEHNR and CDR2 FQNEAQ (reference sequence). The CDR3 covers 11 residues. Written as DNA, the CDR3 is TGTGCCAGCAGCTTTAAGGATACGCAGTATTTT. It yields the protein CASSFKDTQYF.

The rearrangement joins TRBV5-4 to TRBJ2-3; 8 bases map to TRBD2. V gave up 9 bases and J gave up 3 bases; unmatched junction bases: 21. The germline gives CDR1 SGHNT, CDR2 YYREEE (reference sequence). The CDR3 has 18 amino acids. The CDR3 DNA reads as TGTGCCACCCACTGGGGGCGGGAGGCGAATTTCCAGACAGATACGCAGTATTTT. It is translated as CATHWGREANFQTDTQYF.

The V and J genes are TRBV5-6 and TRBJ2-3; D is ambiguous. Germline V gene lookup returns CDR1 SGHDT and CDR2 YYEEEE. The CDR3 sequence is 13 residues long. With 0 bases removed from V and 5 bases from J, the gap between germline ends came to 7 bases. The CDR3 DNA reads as TGTGCCAGCAGCTTGGTCTTTCAAGATACGCAGTATTTT. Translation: CASSLVFQDTQYF.

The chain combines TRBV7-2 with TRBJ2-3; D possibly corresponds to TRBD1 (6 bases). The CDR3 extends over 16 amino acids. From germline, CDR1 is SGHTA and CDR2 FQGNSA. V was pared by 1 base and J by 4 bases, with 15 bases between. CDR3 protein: CASSLDRGRGSDTQYF. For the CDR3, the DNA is TGTGCCAGCAGCTTAGACCGGGGAAGGGGGTCAGATACGCAGTATTTT.

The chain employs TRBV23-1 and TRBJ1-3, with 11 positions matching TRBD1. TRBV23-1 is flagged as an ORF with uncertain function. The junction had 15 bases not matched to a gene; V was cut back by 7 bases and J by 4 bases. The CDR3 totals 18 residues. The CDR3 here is CASKLRDRGLSAGNTIYF. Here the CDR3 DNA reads TGCGCCAGCAAACTCCGGGACAGGGGGTTAAGTGCAGGAAACACCATATATTTT.

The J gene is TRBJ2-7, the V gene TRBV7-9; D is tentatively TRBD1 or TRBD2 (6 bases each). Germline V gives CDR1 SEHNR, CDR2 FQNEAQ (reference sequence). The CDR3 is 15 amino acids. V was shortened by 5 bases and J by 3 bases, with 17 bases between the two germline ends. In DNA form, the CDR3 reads TGTGCCAGCAGCCCAGTGGGGGGCCACCGCTACGAGCAGTACTTC. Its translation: CASSPVGGHRYEQYF.

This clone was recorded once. This CDR3 reads CASSSRTGDGYTF. CDR3 nucleotides: TGCGCCAGCAGCTCACGGACAGGGGATGGCTACACCTTC. The V gene is TRBV5-1, the J gene TRBJ1-2; 9 nucleotides align to TRBD1. The CDR3 is 13 residues long. Looked up from germline, CDR1 is SGHRS and CDR2 is YFSETQ. V was clipped by 3 bases and J by 6 bases; unmatched bases: 3.

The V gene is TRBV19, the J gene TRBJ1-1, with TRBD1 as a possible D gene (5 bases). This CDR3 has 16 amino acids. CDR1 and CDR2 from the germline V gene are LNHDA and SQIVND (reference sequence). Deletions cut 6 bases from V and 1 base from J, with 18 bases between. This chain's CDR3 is CASRKPPGLTNTEAFF. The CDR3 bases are TGTGCCAGTAGGAAACCCCCGGGACTCACGAACACTGAAGCTTTCTTT.